This record concerns one T cell receptor (beta chain) sequence. Its antigen specificity is not known. Per-base quality was not reported, and no clone a single base away is much larger than it. The source of the sample is a study of blood T cell repertoires in COVID-19 (dated by TCRdb to 2020 to 2021). Describing the broader study: Samples covering the acute and convalescent phases of COVID-19 were provided by collaborators in the United States, Italy and Spain. HLA class I and class II types, where available, came from metadata supplied by the sample provider rather than from assay-based typing. The repertoires were released in a freely available public database intended as a resource for research on the immune response to SARS-CoV-2. Sample metadata almost always included a de-identified subject ID, COVID-19 status, age in years and sex. The samples were drawn from the first 160 participants of the ongoing ImmuneRACE study and from 1,254 subjects provided by 6 global collaborators. Subjects who had been exposed to COVID-19, were actively infected with it, or had recovered from it provided the deeply sampled blood TCRbeta repertoires that made up the dataset. The material from the prospective study consisted of cDNA or gDNA derived from T cells, B-cell-depleted T cells, or PBMCs. Results and caveats for the whole study, not just this receptor: Clinical and demographic metadata were provided uncurated, with the amount varying by source and participant.

Another Seattle source contributed samples from volunteer blood donors who had recovered from COVID-19. Collaborating institutions collected whole blood in K2EDTA tubes following their own protocols. For TCRbeta analysis, collaborators shipped samples as frozen whole blood, isolated PBMCs, or DNA extracted from either of those sample types. The immunoSEQ Assay, a bias-controlled multiplex PCR, was used to amplify TCRbeta CDR3 regions from genomic DNA. In the original analysis: Nucleated cell counts per sample were estimated from amplification of reference gene primers within the assay. To quantify the absolute abundance of each unique TCRbeta CDR3 rearrangement, sequence reads were collapsed and filtered. For each sample, productive Simpson clonality was calculated as the square root of Simpson's diversity index across productive rearrangements. TCRdb holds this immuneACCESS table with in-frame rearrangements only. Some clones are missing; in checked studies, unresolved V genes explain under half, and the rest has no known cause. The V and J calls and clone size were taken over from that table, and D and trimming were inferred from the DNA. The sample has approximately 230,000 clones on record, about nine tenths of them singletons. The ten top clones hold about 2% of the sample.

V is pared back by 2 bases and J by 8 bases, with 15 bases lying between the germline termini. According to the germline V gene (reference sequence), CDR1 reads MNHEY and CDR2 reads SMNVEV. From the cysteine up to the phenylalanine, the CDR3 has a length of 15 residues. Of the read, only the CDR3 DNA is kept; its 45 bases are in frame from base 1. Sample: peripheral blood. The V and J segments used are TRBV27 and TRBJ1-4; a tentative D match to TRBD1 spans 5 bases. This receptor was taken from a man aged 30-40 years who had recovered from COVID-19. The DNA sequence is as follows: TGTGCCAGCAGTTTAGACGGGCAGGGTTGGGAAAAACTGTTTTTT. Its protein is CASSLDGQGWEKLFF.